This TCR beta chain was captured in a study of T cells in Graves' hyperthyroidism and ophthalmopathy. This clonotype was found many times. Antigen: not known. Study conclusions and caveats: Ophthalmopathy was identified by the model a median approximately six months ahead of onset.

V dropped 5 bases and J dropped 3 bases, with 5 bases sitting between them. The germline CDR1 and CDR2 sequences are SGHVS and FQNEAQ. The CDR3 length is 12 residues. RNA transcripts were the template for amplifying TCR beta CDR3 regions. Carried out on the TCR CDR3, a first-round RT-PCR used the HTBI primer set. TCRdb fed the multiplex PCR reads into MiXCR, producing one record per CDR3 protein. Here the sample spans around 200,000 distinct CDR3 sequences, about 18% being singletons. The sequenced sample was blood. The TCR sequence derives from a man aged 40-49 years with Graves' hyperthyroidism. The chain uses TRBV7-8 and TRBJ1-5, with no clear D. CDR3 protein: CASSILNQPQHF. CDR3 coding DNA: TGTGCCAGCAGCATACTCAATCAGCCCCAGCATTTT.